This TCR beta chain stems from a study of PD-L1 blockade in urothelial cancer. Libraries were prepared by immunoSEQ multiplex PCR; TCRdb keeps only in-frame clonotypes and omits some of them. This table has about 69,000 clones, approximately 91% appearing once. The V segment lost 3 bases and the J segment 8 bases; nucleotides outside the gene matches: 6. This CDR3 is 15 amino acids long. The germline V gene encodes CDR1 MNHEY and CDR2 SVGAGI. The V call is TRBV6-5, the J call TRBJ1-6, with 8 bases lining up with TRBD1. Sequencing used PBMCs, obtained around atezolizumab (anti-PD-L1) treatment. The sequence was obtained from a man in his 60s with urothelial cancer. CDR3 bases: TGTGCCAGCAGTTATTCCAGGGGGCGCGATTCACCCCTCCACTTT. This sequence encodes CASSYSRGRDSPLHF.